This T cell receptor (beta chain) appears in the sequencing data of a study of T-cell reconstitution after alpha-beta-depleted transplantation in children. Study results and caveats: Surviving recipient T cells and thymic progenitors accounted for the high day-60 TCRbeta diversity observed in some patients. When one year had passed after transplant, most T-cell counts and diversity came from newly produced T cells. Several hundred expanded graft clones reportedly were the source of alpha-beta T cells about two months after transplant.

This clonotype has more than one count but fewer than ten. The antigen remains unidentified. The junction had 13 bases not matched to a gene; V was cut back by 5 bases and J by 4 bases. The CDR3 runs to 18 residues. Per germline, CDR1 SGHAT and CDR2 FQDESV (reference sequence). The library targeted TCRbeta and was prepared with unique molecular identifiers. MiXCR was run by TCRdb on the PCR reads, yielding one entry per CDR3 protein. The sample carries 780,000 or so distinct CDR3 sequences, 16% recorded once. This receptor was obtained from a male patient younger than 18 who had a stem cell transplant for acute lymphoblastic leukemia, so the T cells may come from the graft donor. The gene calls are TRBV11-1 and TRBJ2-1; 11 nucleotides match TRBD2. The sample was PBMCs, mostly from graft donor cells, taken 360 days after TCRalphabeta/CD19-depleted stem cell transplant. The chain's CDR3 is CASSPISGRDRGYNEQFF. The CDR3 DNA sequence: TGTGCCAGCAGCCCTATTAGCGGGAGGGACAGAGGATACAATGAGCAGTTCTTC.